This entry concerns a single T cell receptor beta chain. What it binds is unknown. The data are from a study of OX40 agonist ivuxolimab in advanced cancers. General study points: CD4+ and CD8+ blood T cells expanded clonally by week 6 at 0.1 to 3.0 mg/kg. The work left the antigen specificity of expanded peripheral T cells undetermined.

Sequencing was performed with immunoSEQ multiplex PCR; in TCRdb, only in-frame clones are kept and a portion is missing. The data hold some 19,000 clones, with about 89% observed a single time. The origin of this receptor is an adult with an advanced solid tumor such as melanoma, head and neck, liver or kidney cancer. The sequenced sample was CD4+ or CD8+ T cells sorted from blood, obtained in a trial of the OX40 agonist ivuxolimab.

This CDR3 is CASSERLVPNEKLFF. As DNA, the CDR3 is TGTGCCAGCAGTGAACGGTTAGTCCCTAATGAAAAACTGTTTTTT. The chain employs TRBV2 and TRBJ1-4; unclear D gene. The germline CDR1 and CDR2 sequences are SNHLY and FYNNEI. The V end lost 2 bases, the J end lost 3 bases, and 10 bases lay between the germline ends. The CDR3 is 15 amino acids.